Given below is one T cell receptor beta chain in context. The data were taken from a study of regulatory T cells in long-lasting Graves disease. Study context: Antithyroid drugs had been taken by newly diagnosed Graves' patients for under 3 months.

As to time point: newly diagnosed GD, antithyroid drugs for less than 3 months. Isolated PBMC RNA provided the starting material for the TCR library. As a group, patients came from one endocrinology department in Xi'an, China. CDR1 and CDR2 (germline): MNHNS, SASEGT. V lost 8 bases and J 2 bases, leaving 12 bases between the germline ends. The CDR3 spans 13 residues. Construction of TCR beta libraries relied on iRepertoire HTBI primers and on Arm-PCR targeting CDR3 regions. TCRdb re-called the multiplex PCR reads through MiXCR, storing one row per CDR3 protein. This table holds about 360,000 distinct CDR3 sequences, about a sixth found once. This sample was shared with a second study, whose subject was T cells in Graves' hyperthyroidism and ophthalmopathy. As reported in that work: Patients between 18 and 65 years old had hyperthyroidism, newly diagnosed and lasting under 2 months. Primed by the HTBI set, a first-round RT-PCR was run on the TCR CDR3.

The sequence came from a woman in her late teens or twenties with Graves disease. Source: peripheral blood mononuclear cells (PBMCs), taken at new diagnosis, from a patient treated with antithyroid drugs. V is TRBV6-1 and J is TRBJ2-5, with D tentatively TRBD1 (6 bases). CDR3 DNA sequence: TGTGCCAGCTCCCGACAGGAGCAAGAGACCCAGTACTTC. Encoded protein: CASSRQEQETQYF.